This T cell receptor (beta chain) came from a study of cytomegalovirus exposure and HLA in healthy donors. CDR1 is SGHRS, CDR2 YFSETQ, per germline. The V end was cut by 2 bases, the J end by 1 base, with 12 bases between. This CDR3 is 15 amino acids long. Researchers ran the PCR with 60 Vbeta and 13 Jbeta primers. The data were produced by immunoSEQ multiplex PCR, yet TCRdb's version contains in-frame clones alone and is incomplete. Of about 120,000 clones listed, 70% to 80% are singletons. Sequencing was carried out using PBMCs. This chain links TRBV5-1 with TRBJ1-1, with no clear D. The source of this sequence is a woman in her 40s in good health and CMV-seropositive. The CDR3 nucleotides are TGCGCCAGCAGCTTAGTCCCGGGATCGAACACTGAAGCTTTCTTT. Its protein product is CASSLVPGSNTEAFF. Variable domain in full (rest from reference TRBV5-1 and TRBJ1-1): KAGVTQTPRYLIKTRGQQVTLSCSPISGHRSVSWYQQTPGQGLQFLFEYFSETQRNKGNFPGRFSGRQFSNSRSEMNVSTLELGDSALYLCASSLVPGSNTEAFFGQGTRLTVV.